The present T cell receptor beta chain was sequenced within a study of type 1 and type 2 diabetes patients. This clonotype was picked up a small number of times. Amplification started from genomic DNA. Multiplex PCR with 30 forward and 13 reverse primers amplified the TCR beta CDR3. MiXCR, applied by TCRdb to the multiplex PCR reads, yields one record per CDR3 protein. This sample has 270,000 or so distinct CDR3 sequences, with around 47% found just once. Donors had no other autoimmune disease or infection in four weeks. This TCR was sampled from a man between 18 and 29 years old with type 2 diabetes. Sequenced input: peripheral blood mononuclear cells (PBMCs).

DNA of the CDR3: TGTGCCAGTAGTATACTAGCGGGAGGGCTTGATACGCAGTATTTT. It is translated as CASSILAGGLDTQYF. V is TRBV19 and J is TRBJ2-3; 12 bases match TRBD2. Losses at the gene ends were 2 bases for V and 6 bases for J; bases not matched to a gene: 3. The CDR3 is 15 amino acids. Germline V gene lookup returns CDR1 LNHDA and CDR2 SQIVND (reference sequence).